These 19 T cell receptor beta chains originate from one sample sequenced in a study of human T cells and chemical hapten exposure. MiXCR, applied by TCRdb to the RACE reads, yields one record per CDR3 protein. The repertoire holds some 380,000 distinct CDR3 sequences, with roughly 4.8% as singletons. Time point denoted: patch test 1, 2 weeks after DPC sensitization. The treatment here: therapeutic diphenylcyclopropenone sensitization with weekly scalp DPC. The specimen was whole blood, collected in connection with sensitization to the hapten diphenylcyclopropenone (DPC). The receptors here all came from a woman aged 50 to 65 with alopecia areata. Some clones in this sample may be carry-over from other donors' samples.

This clonotype was detected a few times. The rearrangement uses TRBV9 and TRBJ2-1; D gene unclear. Looked up from germline, CDR1 is SGDLS and CDR2 is YYNGEE. The CDR3 consists of 14 residues. Trimming shortened V by 0 bases and J by 1 base, and 5 bases separated the two germline ends. In DNA, the CDR3 is TGTGCCAGCAGCGTAGGCGGTTCCTACAATGAGCAGTTCTTC. Protein product: CASSVGGSYNEQFF.

This clonotype was seen only a few times. This chain links TRBV12-3 or TRBV12-4 with TRBJ2-3; the match to TRBD2 covers 7 bases. V lost 7 bases and J lost 0; bases outside the gene matches: 7. The CDR3 extends over 15 amino acids. Written as DNA, the CDR3 is TGTGCCAGCATCATGAGCGGGGTTAGCACAGATACGCAGTATTTT. Its translation is CASIMSGVSTDTQYF.

The sample holds many counts of this clonotype. The genes are TRBV12-5 and TRBJ2-3, with 8 bases matching TRBD2. The germline CDR1 and CDR2 sequences are LGHNT and FRNRAP. The CDR3 runs to 15 residues. V was pared by 5 bases and J by 1 base, with 5 bases of the junction left unmatched. This CDR3 reads CASGTLAGGTDTQYF. CDR3 in DNA: TGTGCTAGTGGTACGCTAGCGGGCGGCACAGATACGCAGTATTTT.

This clonotype has a handful of counts. This chain connects TRBV7-9 to TRBJ2-3, with D perhaps TRBD2 (5 bases). The CDR3 contains 13 residues. The V gene lost 7 bases and the J gene lost 1 base, with 9 bases spanning the gap. Germline loops: CDR1 SEHNR, CDR2 FQNEAQ (reference sequence). As DNA, the CDR3 is TGTGCCAGCACCATTAGCGGCACAGATACGCAGTATTTT. It encodes CASTISGTDTQYF. Full variable domain (missing parts from reference TRBV7-9 and TRBJ2-3): DTGVSQNPRHKITKRGQNVTFRCDPISEHNRLYWYRQTLGQGPEFLTYFQNEAQLEKSRLLSDRFSAERPKGSFSTLEIQRTEQGDSAMYLCASTISGTDTQYFGPGTRLTVL.

This clonotype came up many times. The CDR3 coding sequence is TGTGCCAGCAGCTTAGATATTCAGAACGAGCAGTACTTC. Its translation: CASSLDIQNEQYF. The chain uses TRBV7-9 and TRBJ2-7; D is ambiguous. V shed 1 base and J shed 5 bases, with 9 bases lying between them. The CDR3 sequence is 13 residues long. The germline V gene has CDR1 SEHNR and CDR2 FQNEAQ (reference sequence).

This clonotype was picked up many times. The V gene is TRBV12-3 or TRBV12-4, the J gene TRBJ1-2; maybe TRBD1 (6 bases). This CDR3 comprises 14 residues. Deletions cut 1 base from V and 4 bases from J, with 10 bases between. CDR3 bases: TGTGCCAGCAGTTTAGAAGGGGGTCCCTATGGCTACACCTTC. This translates into CASSLEGGPYGYTF.

Many counts were recorded for this clonotype. The rearrangement joins TRBV3-1 to TRBJ1-1; 9 positions match TRBD1. This CDR3 contains 16 residues. The trim removed 4 bases at V and 1 base at J, leaving 7 bases unmatched. In germline, CDR1 is LGHDT, CDR2 YNNKEL (reference sequence). This chain's CDR3 is CASSPTGTGPNTEAFF. Here the CDR3 DNA reads TGTGCCAGCAGCCCAACCGGGACAGGGCCGAACACTGAAGCTTTCTTT.

At least ten counts were recorded for this clonotype. This sequence joins TRBV10-3 and TRBJ2-3; D could derive from TRBD1 or TRBD2 (5 bases each). Trimming shortened V by 10 bases and J by 4 bases, and 24 bases separated the two germline ends. Germline V gene lookup returns CDR1 ENHRY and CDR2 SYGVKD. The CDR3 consists of 16 residues. Written as DNA, the CDR3 is TGTGCCACCGGGGCCCTCCGGGCGGCTGGCCCAGATACGCAGTATTTT. Protein product: CATGALRAAGPDTQYF.

This clonotype was found many times. This chain uses TRBV12-3 or TRBV12-4 with TRBJ2-1, with 8 bases fitting TRBD1. The CDR3 consists of 14 residues. V dropped 6 bases and J dropped 5; count of bases not matched to a gene: 6. The CDR3 coding sequence is TGTGCCAGCAGGCTCGGACAGGGTGACAATGAGCAGTTCTTC. Amino acids: CASRLGQGDNEQFF.

The chain links TRBV30 to TRBJ2-7; D not certain. Germline V CDR1 and CDR2: GTSNPN, SVGIG (reference sequence). V lost 7 bases and J 5 bases, leaving 12 bases between the germline ends. The CDR3 totals 11 residues. The CDR3 DNA is TGTGCCTCCGAGAACCTACACGAGCAGTACTTC. As protein: CASENLHEQYF. Supplemented by reference TRBV30 and TRBJ2-7, the full variable domain reads SQTIHQWPATLVQPVGSPLSLECTVEGTSNPNLYWYRQAAGRGLQLLFYSVGIGQISSEVPQNLSASRPQDRQFILSSKKLLLSDSGFYLCASENLHEQYFGPGTRLTVT.

This clonotype was detected only a few times. V gene TRBV7-2 combines with J gene TRBJ2-3; 7 bases are a match to TRBD2. The CDR3 is 19 amino acids. V lost 5 bases to trimming and J lost 4 bases; unmatched junction nucleotides: 21. Per the germline V gene, CDR1 is SGHTA and CDR2 is FQGNSA. The CDR3 region has the DNA TGTGCCAGCAGCCTTGAGGACTTGACTAGCAACGCTCGCCCAGATACGCAGTATTTT. Its translation is CASSLEDLTSNARPDTQYF.

The chain is built from TRBV5-1 and TRBJ2-7, with a possible D match to TRBD2 (7 bases). The CDR3 sequence is 14 residues long. The germline CDR1 and CDR2 sequences are SGHRS and YFSETQ. The V end was cut by 0 bases, the J end by 8 bases, with 15 bases between. The CDR3 nucleotides are TGCGCCAGCAGCTTGGAAGGGGGGGCAAGAAAGCAGTACTTC. As protein: CASSLEGGARKQYF. Supplemented by reference TRBV5-1 and TRBJ2-7, the full variable domain reads KAGVTQTPRYLIKTRGQQVTLSCSPISGHRSVSWYQQTPGQGLQFLFEYFSETQRNKGNFPGRFSGRQFSNSRSEMNVSTLELGDSALYLCASSLEGGARKQYFGPGTRLTVT.

This clonotype was counted a few times. The rearrangement links TRBV5-1 to TRBJ2-5, with D possibly matching TRBD1 (6 bases). Germline assignment: CDR1 SGHRS and CDR2 YFSETQ. The CDR3 is 15 residues long. V shed 5 bases and J shed 5 bases, with 19 bases lying between them. The CDR3 region is CASSQIQGPRETQYF. CDR3 bases: TGCGCCAGCAGTCAAATTCAGGGGCCCAGGGAGACCCAGTACTTC.

The chain links TRBV15 to TRBJ1-5, with D possibly TRBD1 on 5 matching bases. This CDR3 region has 14 residues. Trimming left V 9 bases short and J 1 base short, with 13 bases between. Germline V gene lookup returns CDR1 LNHNV and CDR2 YYDKDF (reference sequence). The CDR3 nucleotides read TGTGCCACTACGACGGGACGAAGCAATCAGCCCCAGCATTTT. Its protein is CATTTGRSNQPQHF.

This clonotype was picked up many times. This chain links TRBV20-1 with TRBJ1-6, with 8 bases aligning to TRBD1. This CDR3 has 13 amino acids. The ends lost 6 bases at V and 5 bases at J; junction bases unmatched: 3. The germline V gene has CDR1 DFQATT and CDR2 SNEGSKA (reference sequence). DNA for the CDR3: TGCAGTGCCCAGGGGGCAAATAATTCACCCCTCCACTTT. Translating it yields CSAQGANNSPLHF.

This clonotype occurred many times. This CDR3 reads CSARDVGQPTDTQYF. CDR3 nucleotides: TGCAGTGCTAGAGATGTAGGACAGCCCACAGATACGCAGTATTTT. This chain uses TRBV20-1 with TRBJ2-3, with a weak D call TRBD1 (6 bases). Germline CDR1 and CDR2: DFQATT and SNEGSKA (reference sequence). The ends were cut back, 0 bases at V and 2 bases at J, with 12 bases in the middle. The CDR3 has 15 amino acids.

This clonotype was seen ten or more times. The chain carries TRBV3-1 and TRBJ2-7; 8 bases fit TRBD2. V shed 5 bases and J 6 bases; nucleotides not matched to a gene: 15. Germline-derived CDR1 and CDR2 are LGHDT and YNNKEL (reference sequence). This CDR3 has 16 amino acids. The DNA of the CDR3 is TGTGCCAGCAGCTCCTACACAGCGGGAGAAATGGGCGAGCAGTACTTC. Its protein product is CASSSYTAGEMGEQYF.

This clonotype has only a few counts. The J gene is TRBJ1-5, the V gene TRBV4-2; D gene unclear. Looked up from germline, CDR1 is LGHNA and CDR2 is YNFKEQ. This CDR3 is 16 amino acids long. V gave up 0 bases and J gave up 0 bases, with 9 bases separating them. CDR3 DNA: TGTGCCAGCAGCCAAGAGGTCTTGGATAGCAATCAGCCCCAGCATTTT. This encodes CASSQEVLDSNQPQHF.

The chain employs TRBV27 and TRBJ2-7; 8 bases map to TRBD2. Germline loops: CDR1 MNHEY, CDR2 SMNVEV (reference sequence). This CDR3 spans 16 amino acids. The trim removed 2 bases at V and 3 bases at J, leaving 9 bases unmatched. The CDR3 sequence is CASSLQPSGRYYEQYF. The CDR3 region has the DNA TGTGCCAGCAGTTTACAACCTAGCGGGCGATACTACGAGCAGTACTTC.